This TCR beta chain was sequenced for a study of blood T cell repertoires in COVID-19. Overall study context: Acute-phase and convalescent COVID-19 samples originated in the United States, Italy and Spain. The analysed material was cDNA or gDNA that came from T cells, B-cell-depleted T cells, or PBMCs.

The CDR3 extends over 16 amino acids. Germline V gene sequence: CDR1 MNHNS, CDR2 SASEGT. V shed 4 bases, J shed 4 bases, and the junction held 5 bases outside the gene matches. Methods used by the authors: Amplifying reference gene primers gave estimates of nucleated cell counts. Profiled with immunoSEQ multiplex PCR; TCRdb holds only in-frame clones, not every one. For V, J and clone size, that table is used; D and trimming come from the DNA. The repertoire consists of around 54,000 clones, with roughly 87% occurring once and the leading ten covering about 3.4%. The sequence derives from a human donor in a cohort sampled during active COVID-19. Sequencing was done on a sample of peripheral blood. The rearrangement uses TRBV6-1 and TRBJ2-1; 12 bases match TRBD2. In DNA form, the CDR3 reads TGTGCCAGCAGTGTATCCGGGACTAGCGGGTACAATGAGCAGTTCTTC. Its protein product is CASSVSGTSGYNEQFF.